The clone carrying this T cell receptor beta chain has only one observation. Its matching antigen is unknown. This sample stems from a study of cytomegalovirus exposure and HLA in healthy donors. Turning to the study itself: The 500 to 850 first-cohort repertoires and the approximately 110 validation repertoires shared the same platform, a later analysis reported.

Overall study results and limits: Despite most TCR sequences being rare, some public TCRs occurred in many donors. Cytomegalovirus association was listed for roughly 160 TCR beta chains. Specific recognition of CMV antigens was confirmed in vitro for a few chains (all CMV-associated).

Measured with immunoSEQ multiplex PCR; TCRdb has only the in-frame clones, and not every one. The profile covers 120,000 to 150,000 clones, with roughly nine tenths appearing a single time and roughly 0.7% taken by the ten largest. Sequenced input: PBMCs. This receptor was taken from a man between 18 and 35 years old in good health and CMV-seronegative.

For the CDR3, the DNA is TGTGCCAGCAGTTTCGCGACTAGCGGCACAGATACGCAGTATTTT. Its translation is CASSFATSGTDTQYF. This chain joins TRBV27 and TRBJ2-3; 8 nucleotides align to TRBD2. V lost 3 bases to trimming and J lost 1 base; unmatched junction nucleotides: 3. The length of the CDR3 is 15 residues. The germline gives CDR1 MNHEY, CDR2 SMNVEV (reference sequence).